The rows below give T cell receptor beta chains drawn from one sample of a study of OX40 agonist ivuxolimab in advanced cancers. Libraries were prepared by immunoSEQ multiplex PCR; TCRdb keeps only in-frame clonotypes and omits some of them. The sample includes over 30,000 clones, about 81% seen only once; the top ten take over 20%. Sample: CD4+ or CD8+ T cells sorted from blood, taken in a trial of the OX40 agonist ivuxolimab. All receptors come from an adult with an advanced solid tumor such as melanoma, head and neck, liver or kidney cancer. Both conserved end residues are part of each CDR3. Each record gives: V gene, J gene, CDR3 length, D gene, clone size, CDR3 protein, CDR3 DNA. A D gene is named only where the DNA matches it firmly. Rows may omit the clone size; those that give it use once, few, many or a size class.

TRBV30	TRBJ1-5	14	NA	NA	CAWSGRGLDQPQHF	TGTGCCTGGAGTGGCCGCGGACTGGATCAGCCCCAGCATTTT
TRBV7-9	TRBJ2-1	14	NA	NA	CASSLAGGVDEQFF	TGTGCCAGCAGCTTAGCAGGGGGGGTTGATGAGCAGTTCTTC
TRBV28	TRBJ1-2	15	TRBD1	NA	CASSGTGGLGYGYTF	TGTGCCAGCTCCGGGACAGGGGGCCTTGGCTATGGCTACACCTTC
TRBV5-1	TRBJ2-7	14	TRBD1	few	CASAPDRGGYGQYF	TGCGCCAGCGCCCCGGACAGGGGAGGATACGGGCAGTACTTC
TRBV7-2	TRBJ2-5	14	TRBD1	NA	CASSLGTAQETQYF	TGTGCCAGCAGCTTGGGGACAGCCCAAGAGACCCAGTACTTC
TRBV28	TRBJ2-1	16	NA	NA	CASTPRGRWGRNEQFF	TGTGCCAGCACCCCGCGGGGCCGATGGGGGAGGAATGAGCAGTTCTTC
TRBV28	TRBJ1-5	13	NA	NA	CAGNSGIYQPQHF	TGTGCCGGGAATTCAGGGATTTATCAGCCCCAGCATTTT
TRBV6-5	TRBJ2-5	15	TRBD1	NA	CASSYLGTGKETQYF	TGTGCCAGCAGTTACTTGGGGACAGGGAAGGAGACCCAGTACTTC
TRBV2	TRBJ2-7	16	TRBD2	NA	CASTRTQSGGAYEQYF	TGTGCCAGCACGAGGACCCAAAGTGGGGGGGCCTACGAGCAGTACTTC
TRBV18	TRBJ1-4	13	NA	once	CASSQYSNEKLFF	TGTGCCAGCTCACAGTATTCTAATGAAAAACTGTTTTTT
TRBV6-6	TRBJ2-5	15	TRBD1	NA	CASSRGTGGRETQYF	TGTGCCAGCAGTCGAGGGACAGGGGGCAGGGAGACCCAGTACTTC
TRBV27	TRBJ2-3	18	TRBD2	NA	CASSLRFRGGRSTDTQYF	TGTGCCAGCAGTTTACGATTCCGTGGCGGGAGGAGCACAGATACGCAGTATTTT
TRBV6-9	TRBJ2-7	14	NA	NA	CASSPPPEAYEQYF	TGTGCCAGCAGTCCCCCGCCGGAAGCCTACGAGCAGTACTTC
TRBV4-1	TRBJ2-4	11	NA	once	CASTTQVIQYF	TGCGCCAGCACCACCCAGGTCATTCAGTACTTC
TRBV6-1	TRBJ2-7	15	NA	NA	CASSEGVFRGYEQYF	TGTGCCAGCAGTGAAGGGGTCTTTCGGGGTTACGAGCAGTACTTC
TRBV28	TRBJ2-7	11	NA	NA	CASSQQYEQYF	TGTGCCAGCAGTCAACAGTACGAGCAGTACTTC
TRBV19	TRBJ1-5	14	NA	NA	CASSIDPLGQGMHF	TGTGCCAGTAGTATAGATCCTCTTGGGCAGGGAATGCATTTT
TRBV6-5	TRBJ2-2	14	NA	NA	CASTTRARAGELFF	TGTGCCAGCACTACCAGGGCTAGGGCCGGGGAGCTGTTTTTT
TRBV19	TRBJ1-2	14	NA	NA	CASSIRGRNYGYTF	TGTGCCAGTAGTATACGGGGGCGGAACTATGGCTACACCTTC
TRBV5-8	TRBJ1-6	14	NA	once	CASSYGDGNSPLHF	TGTGCCAGCAGCTATGGAGATGGTAATTCACCCCTCCACTTT
TRBV14	TRBJ2-2	13	NA	NA	CASSQQHTGELFF	TGTGCCAGCAGCCAACAGCACACCGGGGAGCTGTTTTTT
TRBV5-6	TRBJ1-6	14	TRBD1	NA	CASSLVSGGSPLHF	TGTGCCAGCAGCTTGGTGTCAGGGGGCTCACCCCTCCACTTT
TRBV9	TRBJ2-3	14	TRBD1	NA	CASSPGTGQDTQYF	TGTGCCAGCAGTCCCGGGACAGGGCAAGATACGCAGTATTTT
TRBV7-9	TRBJ1-5	11	NA	few	CASREDQPQHF	TGTGCCAGCAGGGAAGACCAGCCCCAGCATTTT
TRBV28	TRBJ1-2	12	TRBD1	NA	CATRQGASGYTF	TGTGCCACCCGACAGGGGGCGAGCGGCTACACCTTC
TRBV13	TRBJ2-5	14	NA	NA	CASRPFGPRETQYF	TGTGCCAGTAGGCCGTTTGGCCCCCGGGAGACCCAGTACTTC
TRBV7-9	TRBJ2-2	16	TRBD2	NA	CASSLGLAGGPGELFF	TGTGCCAGCAGCTTAGGACTAGCGGGAGGGCCCGGGGAGCTGTTTTTT
TRBV7-9	TRBJ2-5	16	TRBD2	NA	CASSLGEGKFQETQYF	TGTGCCAGCAGCTTAGGGGAGGGGAAGTTCCAAGAGACCCAGTACTTC
TRBV7-6	TRBJ2-3	15	NA	NA	CASSRDSILGSTQYF	TGTGCCAGCAGCCGCGACTCAATCCTAGGCAGTACGCAGTATTTT
TRBV7-3	TRBJ1-6	18	TRBD1	NA	CAGSSVGQGSPRTSPLHF	TGTGCCGGTTCTAGTGTGGGACAGGGATCTCCACGGACTTCACCCCTCCACTTT
TRBV9	TRBJ1-2	13	NA	NA	CASSTTGSYGYTF	TGTGCCAGCAGCACCACAGGAAGCTATGGCTACACCTTC
TRBV18	TRBJ2-7	14	TRBD2	NA	CASSPPAGASEQYF	TGTGCCAGCTCACCACCAGCGGGAGCATCCGAGCAGTACTTC
TRBV6-6	TRBJ1-5	13	NA	NA	CASRAGGPQPQHF	TGTGCCAGCAGGGCGGGAGGCCCTCAGCCCCAGCATTTT
TRBV7-9	TRBJ2-7	11	NA	NA	CASSTSGPLYF	TGTGCCAGCAGCACTTCTGGTCCCTTGTACTTC
TRBV7-3	TRBJ1-6	15	NA	NA	CASSFPRYSNSPLHF	TGTGCCAGCAGCTTCCCAAGATACTCCAATTCACCCCTCCACTTT
TRBV7-2	TRBJ1-3	16	NA	NA	CASSRQRGEFGNTIYF	TGTGCCAGCAGCCGCCAGCGGGGGGAGTTTGGAAACACCATATATTTT
TRBV13	TRBJ1-1	15	TRBD1	NA	CASSLGDRLNTEAFF	TGTGCCAGCAGCTTAGGGGACAGGCTGAACACTGAAGCTTTCTTT
TRBV28	TRBJ1-6	15	NA	NA	CASSFGSSYNSPLHF	TGTGCCAGCAGTTTCGGTAGCTCCTATAATTCACCCCTCCACTTT
TRBV4-1	TRBJ2-5	13	NA	NA	CASSRTGLETQYF	TGCGCCAGCAGCCGTACAGGGTTGGAGACCCAGTACTTC
TRBV9	TRBJ2-5	15	NA	NA	CASSVDLGLQETQYF	TGTGCCAGCAGCGTAGACCTCGGACTCCAAGAGACCCAGTACTTC
TRBV20-1	TRBJ2-7	9	NA	NA	CSAKGEQYF	TGCAGTGCTAAGGGGGAGCAGTACTTC
TRBV7-7	TRBJ2-7	15	TRBD1	NA	CASSLDRGIGSEQYF	TGTGCTAGCAGCCTCGACAGGGGCATAGGGAGCGAGCAGTACTTC